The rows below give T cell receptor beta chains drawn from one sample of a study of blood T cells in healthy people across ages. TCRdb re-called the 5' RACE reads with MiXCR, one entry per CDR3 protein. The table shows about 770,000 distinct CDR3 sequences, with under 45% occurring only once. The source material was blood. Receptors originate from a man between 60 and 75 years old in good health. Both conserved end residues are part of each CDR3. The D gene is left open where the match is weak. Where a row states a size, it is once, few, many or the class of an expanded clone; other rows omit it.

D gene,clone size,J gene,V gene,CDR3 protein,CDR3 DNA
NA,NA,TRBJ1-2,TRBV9,CASSVSPRQITSYGYTF,TGTGCCAGCAGCGTCTCGCCCAGACAGATCACTAGCTATGGCTACACCTTC
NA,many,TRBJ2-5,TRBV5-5,CASSLDDGKTQYF,TGTGCCAGCAGCTTGGATGACGGGAAGACCCAGTACTTC
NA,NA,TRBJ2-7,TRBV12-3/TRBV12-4,CASSKGPSYEQYF,TGTGCCAGCAGTAAGGGACCCTCCTACGAGCAGTACTTC
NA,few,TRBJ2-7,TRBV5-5,CASRTGLGEQYF,TGTGCCAGCAGAACAGGGCTTGGCGAGCAGTACTTC
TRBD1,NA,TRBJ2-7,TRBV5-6,CASSLPDRSASYEQYF,TGTGCCAGCAGCCTACCGGACAGGTCTGCATCCTACGAGCAGTACTTC
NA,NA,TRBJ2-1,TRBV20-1,CSARVHRPRLGSNEQFF,TGCAGTGCTAGAGTGCACCGCCCCCGACTAGGGTCTAATGAGCAGTTCTTC
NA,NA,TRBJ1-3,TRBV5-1,CASSLPGHGNTIYF,TGCGCCAGCAGCTTACCGGGACACGGAAACACCATATATTTT
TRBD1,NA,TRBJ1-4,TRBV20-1,CSAPQGPNEKLFF,TGCAGTGCTCCACAGGGGCCTAATGAAAAACTGTTTTTT
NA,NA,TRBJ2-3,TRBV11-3,CASSLGGRPTDTQYF,TGTGCCAGCAGCTTAGGAGGACGGCCTACAGATACGCAGTATTTT
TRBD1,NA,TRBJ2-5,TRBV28,CASSSSGTGGEETQYF,TGTGCCAGCAGTTCCTCCGGGACAGGGGGCGAAGAGACCCAGTACTTC
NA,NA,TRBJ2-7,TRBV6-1,CASSVQLGTSSSYEQYF,TGTGCCAGCAGTGTACAATTAGGCACCTCATCGTCCTACGAGCAGTACTTC
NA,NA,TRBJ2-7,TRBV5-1,CARSLESGYEQYF,TGCGCCCGCAGCTTGGAGTCAGGGTACGAGCAGTACTTC
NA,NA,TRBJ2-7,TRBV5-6,CASSWSVTYEQYF,TGTGCCAGCAGCTGGTCAGTGACCTACGAGCAGTACTTC
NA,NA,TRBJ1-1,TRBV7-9,CASSLGGGRPPEAFF,TGTGCCAGCAGCCTGGGAGGGGGAAGGCCCCCTGAAGCTTTCTTT
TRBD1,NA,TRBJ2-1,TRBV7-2,CASSSTGKDEQFF,TGTGCCAGCAGCTCGACAGGGAAGGATGAGCAGTTCTTC
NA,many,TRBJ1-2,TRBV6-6,CASSYPRERASLGEGYTF,TGTGCCAGCAGTTACCCCCGCGAAAGGGCTTCGCTTGGGGAAGGCTACACCTTC
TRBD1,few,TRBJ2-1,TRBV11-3,CASSFSRRGTDNNEQFF,TGTGCCAGCAGCTTTTCCCGCCGAGGGACAGATAACAATGAGCAGTTCTTC
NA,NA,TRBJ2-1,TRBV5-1,CASSGEPYNEQFF,TGCGCCAGCAGCGGAGAACCTTACAATGAGCAGTTCTTC
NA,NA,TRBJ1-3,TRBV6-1,CASRRPFPGNTIYF,TGTGCCAGCAGAAGACCCTTCCCTGGAAACACCATATATTTT
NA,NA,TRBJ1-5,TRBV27,CASSLGRGTQPQHF,TGTGCCAGCAGTTTAGGTCGGGGGACTCAGCCCCAGCATTTT
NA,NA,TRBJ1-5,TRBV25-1,CASSEQGFHQPQHF,TGTGCCAGCAGTGAACAGGGTTTCCATCAGCCCCAGCATTTT
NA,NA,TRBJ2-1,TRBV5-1,CASSLGGGGYDEQFF,TGCGCCAGCAGCTTGGGAGGAGGAGGGTATGATGAGCAGTTCTTC
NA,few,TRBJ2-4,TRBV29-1,CSVGETRKNIQYF,TGCAGCGTTGGGGAGACCCGCAAAAACATTCAGTACTTC
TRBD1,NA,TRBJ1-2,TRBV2,CASRTGGYNDGYTF,TGTGCCAGCAGGACAGGGGGCTATAACGATGGCTACACCTTC
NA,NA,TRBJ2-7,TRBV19,CASSDGRRQYF,TGTGCCAGTAGTGACGGCCGGCGGCAGTACTTC
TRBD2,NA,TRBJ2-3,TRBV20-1,CSARWTSGGRADTQYF,TGCAGTGCCAGATGGACTAGCGGGGGGAGGGCAGATACGCAGTATTTT
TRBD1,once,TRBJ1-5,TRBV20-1,CSARDATGGRQPQHF,TGCAGTGCTAGAGACGCTACAGGGGGGCGTCAGCCCCAGCATTTT
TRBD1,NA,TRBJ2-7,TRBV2,CASKRQGAGEQYF,TGTGCCAGTAAACGACAGGGGGCGGGCGAGCAGTACTTC
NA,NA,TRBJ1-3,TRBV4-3,CASSRNWGSGNTIYF,TGCGCCAGCAGCCGTAATTGGGGTTCTGGAAACACCATATATTTT
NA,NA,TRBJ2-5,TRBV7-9,CASSLLTGPWETQYF,TGTGCCAGCAGCCTTTTAACGGGGCCATGGGAGACCCAGTACTTC
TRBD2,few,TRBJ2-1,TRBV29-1,CSVTFPWGLAGNEQFF,TGCAGCGTAACCTTCCCTTGGGGACTAGCGGGTAATGAGCAGTTCTTC
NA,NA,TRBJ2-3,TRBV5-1,CASSLSLGTFPATQYF,TGCGCCAGCAGCTTGAGTCTCGGGACTTTTCCAGCAACGCAGTATTTT